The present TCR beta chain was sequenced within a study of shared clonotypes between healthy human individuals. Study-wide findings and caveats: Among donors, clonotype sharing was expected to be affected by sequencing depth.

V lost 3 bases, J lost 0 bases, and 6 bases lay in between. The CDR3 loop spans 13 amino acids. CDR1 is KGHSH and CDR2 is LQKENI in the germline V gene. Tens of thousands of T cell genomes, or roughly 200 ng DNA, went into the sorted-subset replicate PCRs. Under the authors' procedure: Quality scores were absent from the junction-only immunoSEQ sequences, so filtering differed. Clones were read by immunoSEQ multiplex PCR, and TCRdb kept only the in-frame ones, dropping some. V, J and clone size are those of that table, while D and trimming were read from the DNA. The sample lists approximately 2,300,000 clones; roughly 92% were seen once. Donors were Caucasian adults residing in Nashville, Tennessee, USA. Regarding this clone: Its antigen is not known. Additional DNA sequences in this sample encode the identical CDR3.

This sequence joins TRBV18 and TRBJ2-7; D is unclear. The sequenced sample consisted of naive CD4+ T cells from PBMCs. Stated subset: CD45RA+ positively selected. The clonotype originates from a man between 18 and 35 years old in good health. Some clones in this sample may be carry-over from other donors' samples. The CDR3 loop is CASSPASSYEQYF. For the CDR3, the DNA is TGTGCCAGCTCACCCGCAAGCTCCTACGAGCAGTACTTC. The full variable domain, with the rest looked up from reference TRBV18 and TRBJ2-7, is NAGVMQNPRHLVRRRGQEARLRCSPMKGHSHVYWYRQLPEEGLKFMVYLQKENIIDESGMPKERFSAEFPKEGPSILRIQQVVRGDSAAYFCASSPASSYEQYFGPGTRLTVT.